Each of the 14 T cell receptor beta chains below was sequenced from the same sample in a study of PD-1 blockade in classical Hodgkin lymphoma. The table came from immunoSEQ multiplex PCR; TCRdb's copy has only in-frame clones and leaves some out. The table lists almost 100,000 clones, around 90% of them singletons. All patients relapsed after autologous stem cell transplantation, and brentuximab vedotin exposure varied. The sample in question was peripheral blood mononuclear cells (PBMCs), obtained at baseline. The receptors were sampled from a human donor with classical Hodgkin lymphoma.

The chain links TRBV6-5 to TRBJ2-3; D remains ambiguous. CDR1 MNHEY and CDR2 SVGAGI come from the germline V gene. This CDR3 has 13 residues. V was trimmed by 0 bases and J by 5 bases, leaving 6 bases between them. In nucleotides, the CDR3 is TGTGCCAGCAGTTACTCGACGCTAGATACGCAGTATTTT. Residues: CASSYSTLDTQYF.

The rearrangement uses TRBV19 and TRBJ2-5, with 10 bases aligning to TRBD1. With 4 bases clipped from V and 4 bases from J, the junction kept 3 bases outside the gene matches. This CDR3 comprises 14 residues. The germline V gene encodes CDR1 LNHDA and CDR2 SQIVND (reference sequence). The CDR3 nucleotides are TGTGCCAGTAGTACCGGGACAGGGGTAGAGACCCAGTACTTC. This gives the protein CASSTGTGVETQYF.

The gene calls are TRBV5-1 and TRBJ1-4; no definite D call. V lost 9 bases to trimming and J lost 7 bases, with 16 bases between them. CDR1 is SGHRS and CDR2 is YFSETQ in the germline V gene. The CDR3 extends over 13 amino acids. The CDR3 bases are TGCGCCACCTCGTCTCTGCTGGGTGAAAAACTGTTTTTT. The encoded protein is CATSSLLGEKLFF.

In this sample, this clone turned up once. For the CDR3, the DNA is TGCGCCAGCGCAGACCGAAACACCATATATTTT. Encoded protein: CASADRNTIYF. The J gene is TRBJ1-3, the V gene TRBV5-1; D remains ambiguous. CDR1 and CDR2 (germline): SGHRS, YFSETQ. The CDR3 is made up of 11 amino acids. The V end lost 7 bases, the J end lost 5 bases, and 7 bases lay between the germline ends.

This chain uses TRBV11-2 with TRBJ1-2, with no clear D. Germline CDR1 is SGHAT and CDR2 is FQNNGV. The germline V and J ends were trimmed by 5 bases and 6 bases, with 10 bases remaining between them. CDR3 length: 12 residues. This CDR3 reads CASSPPGDGYTF. CDR3 bases: TGTGCCAGCAGCCCTCCTGGGGATGGCTACACCTTC.

V and J are TRBV5-4 and TRBJ2-7; the match to TRBD2 covers 9 bases. CDR3 length: 17 amino acids. Germline trimming cut 2 bases from V and 7 bases from J; bases unmatched to any gene: 16. Germline CDR1 and CDR2: SGHNT and YYREEE (reference sequence). The DNA of the CDR3 is TGTGCCAGCAGCTTCCCCATGGGACTAGCAGACCCTGGGGAGCAGTACTTC. As protein: CASSFPMGLADPGEQYF.

This sequence joins TRBV13 and TRBJ2-7; D is uncertain. V was cut by 5 bases and J by 0 bases, with 14 bases left in between. The CDR3 loop spans 15 amino acids. The germline V gene encodes CDR1 PRHDT and CDR2 FYEKMQ (reference sequence). The CDR3: CASSPLYPSSYEQYF. The CDR3 DNA sequence: TGTGCCAGCAGCCCTCTCTACCCGAGCTCCTACGAGCAGTACTTC.

Only one count was recorded for this clone. The genes are TRBV9 and TRBJ2-3; TRBD2 aligns across 12 bases. V trimming: 6 bases; J trimming: 2 bases; junction bases outside the gene matches: 4. The CDR3 covers 15 residues. Per germline, CDR1 SGDLS and CDR2 YYNGEE. The chain's CDR3 is CASNGLAGTTDTQYF. The CDR3 nucleotides read TGTGCCAGCAATGGACTAGCGGGAACCACAGATACGCAGTATTTT.

The chain has TRBV2 and TRBJ2-3; 8 nucleotides agree with TRBD2. Germline trimming cut 3 bases from V and 1 base from J; bases unmatched to any gene: 6. CDR1 SNHLY and CDR2 FYNNEI come from the germline V gene. There are 16 residues in the CDR3. The chain's CDR3 is CASSDVSSGRTDTQYF. The CDR3 region has the DNA TGTGCCAGCAGTGACGTTTCTAGCGGGCGCACAGATACGCAGTATTTT.

CDR3 in amino acids: CASIGGIEQYF. The DNA for the CDR3 is TGTGCCAGCATCGGGGGAATCGAGCAGTACTTC. The chain couples TRBV2 to TRBJ2-7; TRBD2 might be the D (6 bases). V shed 7 bases and J shed 6 bases, with 10 bases lying between them. The CDR3 is made up of 11 amino acids. CDR1 is SNHLY, CDR2 FYNNEI, per germline. Drawing the rest from reference TRBV2 and TRBJ2-7, the complete variable domain is EPEVTQTPSHQVTQMGQEVILRCVPISNHLYFYWYRQILGQKVEFLVSFYNNEISEKSEIFDDQFSVERPDGSNFTLKIRSTKLEDSAMYFCASIGGIEQYFGPGTRLTVT.

The chain carries TRBV5-6 and TRBJ2-7, with D perhaps assigned TRBD1 or TRBD2 (5 bases each). Germline CDR1 is SGHDT and CDR2 is YYEEEE. Between the trimmed V and J ends, which lost 0 bases and 3 bases, there was a span of 7 bases. This CDR3 comprises 13 residues. The CDR3 DNA is TGTGCCAGCAGCTTGGGGGGGATCTACGAGCAGTACTTC. Translated: CASSLGGIYEQYF.

The chain links TRBV15 to TRBJ2-7; D possibly uses TRBD1 or TRBD2 (5 bases each). The CDR3 is 14 residues long. The V and J ends lost 1 base and 3 bases respectively, with 10 bases between them. The germline V gene has CDR1 LNHNV and CDR2 YYDKDF (reference sequence). CDR3 sequence (DNA): TGTGCCACCAGCAGAGTTTTGGGGGTCTACGAGCAGTACTTC. This codes for CATSRVLGVYEQYF.

The CDR3 protein is CAWSQRDRATGNTIYF. For the CDR3, the DNA is TGTGCCTGGAGTCAAAGGGACAGGGCAACTGGAAACACCATATATTTT. The chain has TRBV30 and TRBJ1-3; 9 positions agree with TRBD1. The V segment lost 2 bases and the J segment 2 bases; nucleotides outside the gene matches: 7. In germline, CDR1 is GTSNPN, CDR2 SVGIG (reference sequence). The CDR3 totals 16 residues.

The gene calls are TRBV28 and TRBJ2-5, with 15 bases matching TRBD2. The germline gives CDR1 MDHEN, CDR2 SYDVKM. V shed 8 bases, J shed 5 bases, and the junction held 18 bases outside the gene matches. The CDR3 has 19 residues. This chain's CDR3 is CASEQPGLAGGSLRETQYF. Here the CDR3 DNA reads TGTGCCAGCGAACAACCGGGACTAGCGGGAGGTAGTCTGCGGGAGACCCAGTACTTC.